The next 18 T cell receptor delta chains were all read from a single sample in a study of delta chains in infants with herpesvirus infections. Reverse transcription of PBMC RNA used primers specific for the gamma and delta chains. TCRdb reran clone calling via CATT on the RT-PCR reads. The sample gives about 1,300 delta-chain clones, around 30% of which show up once; around 23% is in the top ten. Sample: peripheral blood, taken at time point 2 of longitudinal follow-up. The receptors originated from a human donor who was a Ugandan infant, either HIV-exposed or HIV-unexposed (not recorded which).

This sequence joins TRDV1 and TRDJ1, with 9 bases identical to TRDD2. After removal of 4 bases from V and 2 bases from J, the junction contained 29 bases not matched to a gene. CDR1 and CDR2 (germline): TSWWSYY, QGS. The CDR3 runs to 23 residues. The CDR3, as DNA: TGTGCTCTTGGGGCCCCTACCCTTCCTACGTTTCTGGGGGCCCTTCACCAGACCGATAAACTCATCTTT. Its translation is CALGAPTLPTFLGALHQTDKLIF.

A word on this clone: This likely came from a read error, as a far larger clone is one base away. The chain employs TRDV1 and TRDJ2; D possibly matches TRDD2 or TRDD3 (5 bases each). V was trimmed by 5 bases and J by 6 bases, leaving 28 bases between them. This CDR3 comprises 19 residues. CDR1 is TSWWSYY, CDR2 QGS, per germline. CDR3 amino acids: CALGSPFGVVLEWAAQLFF. The CDR3 DNA reads TGTGCTCTTGGGTCCCCCTTCGGGGTCGTACTGGAATGGGCAGCACAACTCTTCTTT.

The chain links TRDV1 to TRDJ3; 9 bases map to TRDD3. The germline gives CDR1 TSWWSYY, CDR2 QGS. CDR3 size: 24 residues. The trim removed 5 bases at V and 0 bases at J, leaving 23 bases unmatched. CDR3 in DNA: TGTGCTCTTGGGCTCCCGCCCTCTACGAACTGGGGGAGACCAGGCTCCTGGGACACCCGACAGATGTTTTTC. Protein product: CALGLPPSTNWGRPGSWDTRQMFF.

This clone was recorded a few times. The chain links TRDV1 to TRDJ1, with TRDD3 matching over 10 bases. The germline V gene has CDR1 TSWWSYY and CDR2 QGS. The V and J ends lost 3 bases and 0 bases, in that order; junction bases with no gene match: 19. CDR3 length: 21 residues. The CDR3 nucleotides read TGTGCTCTTGGGGAGAGATTGGCCTTTCTTGACTGGGGGATTCACACCGATAAACTCATCTTT. Encoded protein: CALGERLAFLDWGIHTDKLIF.

This clone is categorized as large. The identical CDR3 is also encoded by other nucleotide sequences in the sample. A J gene of TRDJ1 was called, though the V gene was not. This CDR3 spans 16 amino acids. CDR3 sequence reads: CARGNVFPHYTDKLIF. For the CDR3, the DNA is TGTGCGAGAGGGAACGTGTTCCCCCACTACACCGATAAACTCATCTTT.

This clone was recorded only once. This likely reflects a read error, since a far larger clone is one base away. This sample also contains other DNA sequences that code for the same CDR3. The rearrangement links TRDV1 to TRDJ1; 10 bases match TRDD3. This CDR3 comprises 25 residues. The J segment lost 0 bases and the V segment lost 6 bases, leaving 34 bases of the junction unmatched. CDR1 TSWWSYY and CDR2 QGS come from the germline V gene. The CDR3 DNA is TGTGCTCTTGGCCTACCGTCTGAACTTCCTACTCTCGGCTGGGGGATAGTTTCGAACACCGATAAACTCATCTTT. Protein product: CALGLPSELPTLGWGIVSNTDKLIF.

Concerning this clone itself: A much larger clone is a single base away; this may be a read error. The J gene is TRDJ1, the V gene TRDV1; TRDD3 agrees at 12 bases. Germline V gene data show CDR1 as TSWWSYY and CDR2 as QGS. The CDR3 runs 23 residues. The ends lost 1 base at V and 8 bases at J; junction bases unmatched: 29. CDR3 nucleotide sequence: TGTGCTCTTGGGGAACATCTGGCCCTCGCCTGGGTGCTGGGGGATACGGGGGGAGGGAAACTCATCTTT. It codes for CALGEHLALAWVLGDTGGGKLIF.

A word on this clone: A far larger clone is only one base removed, so a read error is likely. J is TRDJ1 and V is TRDV1; 9 bases are shared with TRDD3. This CDR3 region has 18 residues. The germline V gene encodes CDR1 TSWWSYY and CDR2 QGS. The CDR3 here is CALGDFRDWGYEGYKPIF. DNA for the CDR3: TGTGCTCTTGGGGACTTCCGGGACTGGGGATACGAGGGGTATAAACCCATCTTT.

Worth noting for this clone: The translation of this DNA and the TCRdb protein of a much larger clone differ at residue 10, probably owing to a read error; the protein shown here is translated from the DNA. Other DNA variants within this sample encode the same CDR3. This CDR3 is CALGGGVASKNYWGISDKLIF. The CDR3 DNA reads as TGTGCTCTTGGGGGCGGTGTGGCTTCCAAAAATTACTGGGGGATCAGCGATAAACTCATCTTT. V usage is TRDV1 and J usage is TRDJ1; 10 bases are a match to TRDD3. J lost 4 bases, V lost 4 bases, and 24 bases had no gene match. This CDR3 spans 21 amino acids. The germline V gene has CDR1 TSWWSYY and CDR2 QGS.

Relative to its sample, this clone is medium-sized. The chain has TRDV1 and TRDJ1, with 12 bases identical to TRDD3. The V and J ends lost 0 bases and 0 bases, in that order; junction bases with no gene match: 20. The V gene's germline CDR1 is TSWWSYY and CDR2 QGS. CDR3 length: 23 amino acids. The DNA of the CDR3 is TGTGCTCTTGGGGAACTAATCCCGATCATCTGGGGGATACGCCCCTGGTACACCGATAAACTCATCTTT. Protein sequence: CALGELIPIIWGIRPWYTDKLIF.

As concerns this clone: Given a much more abundant clone one base away, this may be a read error. The same CDR3 arises from other DNA sequences in this sample as well. The V gene is TRDV1, the J gene TRDJ1; TRDD3 matches at 11 bases. The CDR3 runs 26 residues. Germline V gives CDR1 TSWWSYY, CDR2 QGS. The V and J ends lost 1 base and 1 base, in that order; junction bases with no gene match: 32. The CDR3 spells CALGEPPTFLRFLGDTQGPGTDKLIF. For the CDR3, the DNA is TGTGCTCTTGGGGAACCCCCAACCTTCCTACGTTTTCTGGGGGATACACAGGGCCCGGGCACCGATAAACTCATCTTT.

As regards this clone: Being one base from a much bigger clone, this may be a read error. This chain connects TRDV2 to TRDJ3, with 9 bases fitting TRDD3. Germline CDR1 reads GEAIGNYY; CDR2 reads EKD. The CDR3 is 20 residues long. CDR3 nucleotides: TGTGCCTGTGACACCCCTACTGGGGGACCTCGCGACTGGAACACCCGACAGATGTTTTTC. It is translated as CACDTPTGGPRDWNTRQMFF.

By share, this clone ranks as medium-sized. This chain joins TRDV1 and TRDJ1; either TRDD2 or TRDD3 may supply D (8 bases each). Germline V gives CDR1 TSWWSYY, CDR2 QGS. The CDR3 has 22 amino acids. V lost 6 bases and J lost 4, with 39 bases in between. The CDR3 spells CALGDRGFLRIGYWGFFDKLIF. Written as DNA, the CDR3 is TGTGCTCTTGGTGACCGCGGCTTCCTACGGATCGGATACTGGGGGTTTTTCGATAAACTCATCTTT.

Details on this clone: A single base separates this from a much larger clone, so it may be a read error. The gene calls are TRDV1 and TRDJ2; TRDD2 aligns across 8 bases. The tail of the sequence fits TRDJ1 better, so the J call may be wrong. The germline gives CDR1 TSWWSYY, CDR2 QGS. The CDR3 consists of 15 residues. The CDR3 protein is CALGDSSYYWDKLIF. The CDR3, as DNA: TGTGCTCTTGGGGACTCTTCCTACTACTGGGATAAACTCATCTTT.

This clone is large in the sample. This chain links TRDV1 with TRDJ1; 11 nucleotides align to TRDD3. This CDR3 contains 20 residues. V shed 3 bases and J 2 bases; nucleotides not matched to a gene: 17. Germline assignment: CDR1 TSWWSYY and CDR2 QGS. The CDR3 sequence: CALGEAFLWGIRWTTDKLIF. The CDR3 bases are TGTGCTCTTGGGGAGGCCTTCCTATGGGGGATACGCTGGACAACCGATAAACTCATCTTT.

This clone is medium-sized. The chain has TRDV1 and TRDJ1; 11 positions match TRDD3. The CDR3 consists of 17 residues. Germline V gene lookup returns CDR1 TSWWSYY and CDR2 QGS. Trimming cost V 2 bases and J 5 bases; bases outside gene matches: 10. The CDR3 DNA reads TGTGCTCTTGGGGAAGATACGAGCTGGGGGATACAGGATAAACTCATCTTT. This gives the protein CALGEDTSWGIQDKLIF.

As concerns this clone: A read error likely explains this, since a far larger clone differs by one base. The chain is built from TRDV1 and TRDJ1; D tentatively fits TRDD2 or TRDD3 (6 bases each). Trimming took off 7 bases at V and 0 bases at J, with 27 bases between the two ends. CDR3 length equals 19 residues. Germline loops: CDR1 TSWWSYY, CDR2 QGS. The CDR3 loop is CALEAAFPVLGFYTDKLIF. In nucleotides, the CDR3 is TGTGCTCTTGAAGCGGCCTTCCCTGTACTGGGATTCTACACCGATAAACTCATCTTT.

In the case of this clone: A single base is all that separates this from a far larger clone, so a read error is likely. At the DNA level, this CDR3 is encoded by other sequences in the same sample as well. This chain joins TRDV2 and TRDJ2; 9 bases map to TRDD3. The germline V gene encodes CDR1 GEAIGNYY and CDR2 EKD. V gave up 3 bases and J gave up 0 bases; unmatched junction bases: 19. The CDR3 runs 21 residues. The CDR3 DNA follows: TGTGCCTGTGACGCCTCTTTCCCAACTGGGGGAAGTTTAGCTTTGACAGCACAACTCTTCTTT. The encoded protein is CACDASFPTGGSLALTAQLFF.